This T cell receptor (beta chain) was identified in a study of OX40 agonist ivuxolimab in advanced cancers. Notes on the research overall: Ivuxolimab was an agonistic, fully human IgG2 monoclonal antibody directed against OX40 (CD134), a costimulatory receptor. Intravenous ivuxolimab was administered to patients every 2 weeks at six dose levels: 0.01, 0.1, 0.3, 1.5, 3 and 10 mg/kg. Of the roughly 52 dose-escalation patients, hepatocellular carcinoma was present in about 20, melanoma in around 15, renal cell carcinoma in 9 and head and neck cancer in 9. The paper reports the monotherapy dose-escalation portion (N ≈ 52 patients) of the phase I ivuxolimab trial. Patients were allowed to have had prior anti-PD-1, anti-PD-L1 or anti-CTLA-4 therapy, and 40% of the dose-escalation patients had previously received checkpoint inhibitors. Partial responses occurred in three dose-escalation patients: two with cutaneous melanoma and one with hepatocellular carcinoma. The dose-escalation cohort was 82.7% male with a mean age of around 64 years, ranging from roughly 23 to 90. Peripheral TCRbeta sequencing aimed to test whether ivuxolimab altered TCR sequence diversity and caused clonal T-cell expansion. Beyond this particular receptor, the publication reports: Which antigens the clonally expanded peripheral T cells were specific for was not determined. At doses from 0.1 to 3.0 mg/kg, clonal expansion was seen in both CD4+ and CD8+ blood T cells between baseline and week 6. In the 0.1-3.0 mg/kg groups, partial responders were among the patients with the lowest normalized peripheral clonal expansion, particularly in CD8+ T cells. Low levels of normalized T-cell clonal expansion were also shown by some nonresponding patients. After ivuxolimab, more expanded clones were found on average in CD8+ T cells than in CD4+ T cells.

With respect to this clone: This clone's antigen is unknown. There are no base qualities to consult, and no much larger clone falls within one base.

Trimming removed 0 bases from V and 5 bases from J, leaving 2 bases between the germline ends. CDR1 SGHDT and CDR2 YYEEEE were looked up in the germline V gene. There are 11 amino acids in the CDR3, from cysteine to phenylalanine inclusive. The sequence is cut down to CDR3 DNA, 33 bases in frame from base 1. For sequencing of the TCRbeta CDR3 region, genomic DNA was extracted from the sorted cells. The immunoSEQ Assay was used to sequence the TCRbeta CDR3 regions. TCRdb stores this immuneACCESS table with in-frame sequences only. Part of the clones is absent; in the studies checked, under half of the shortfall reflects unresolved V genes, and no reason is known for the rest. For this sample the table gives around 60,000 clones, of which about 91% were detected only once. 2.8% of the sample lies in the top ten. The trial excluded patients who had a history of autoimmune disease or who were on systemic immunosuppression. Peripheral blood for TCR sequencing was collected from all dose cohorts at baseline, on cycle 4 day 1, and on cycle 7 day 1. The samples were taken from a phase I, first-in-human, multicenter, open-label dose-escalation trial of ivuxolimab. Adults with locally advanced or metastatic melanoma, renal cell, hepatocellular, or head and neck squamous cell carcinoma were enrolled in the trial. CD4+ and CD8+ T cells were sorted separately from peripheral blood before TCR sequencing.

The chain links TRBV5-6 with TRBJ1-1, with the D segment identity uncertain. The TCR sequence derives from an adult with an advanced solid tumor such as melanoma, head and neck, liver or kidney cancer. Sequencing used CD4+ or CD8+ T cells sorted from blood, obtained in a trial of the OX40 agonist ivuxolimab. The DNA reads TGTGCCAGCAGCTTGGTAACTGAAGCTTTCTTT. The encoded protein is CASSLVTEAFF.